These 2 T cell receptor beta chains were all obtained from the same sample, sequenced in a study of cytomegalovirus exposure and HLA in healthy donors. Generated by immunoSEQ multiplex PCR, the TCRdb table keeps only in-frame clones and is missing some. The sample records about 150,000 clones, 94% being singletons. The sample consisted of PBMCs. The receptors shown here come from a man aged 18 to 35 in good health and CMV-seropositive.

The CDR3 protein is CASSLSRGEKLFF. The CDR3, as DNA: TGTGCCAGCAGTTTATCACGGGGAGAAAAACTGTTTTTT. The rearrangement joins TRBV27 to TRBJ1-4; no definite D call. CDR1 is MNHEY, CDR2 SMNVEV, per germline (reference sequence). Trimming removed 0 bases at V and 8 bases at J, with 7 bases between. The CDR3 covers 13 residues.

The gene calls are TRBV2 and TRBJ1-6; 9 bases are a match to TRBD1. This CDR3 comprises 14 residues. J gave up 6 bases and V 5 bases, and 2 bases lay outside the gene matches. Germline assignment: CDR1 SNHLY and CDR2 FYNNEI. For the CDR3, the DNA is TGTGCCAGCAGTCCGACAGGGGGTAATTCACCCCTCCACTTT. Residues: CASSPTGGNSPLHF. Full variable domain (missing parts from reference TRBV2 and TRBJ1-6): EPEVTQTPSHQVTQMGQEVILRCVPISNHLYFYWYRQILGQKVEFLVSFYNNEISEKSEIFDDQFSVERPDGSNFTLKIRSTKLEDSAMYFCASSPTGGNSPLHFGNGTRLTVT.